This TCR beta chain emerged from a study of control samples from healthy donors and cancer patients. Measured with immunoSEQ multiplex PCR; TCRdb has only the in-frame clones, and not every one. The profile shows about 130,000 clones, around nine tenths of them singletons. Sequencing used blood. The receptor's source is a man younger than 35 in good health.

The CDR3 coding sequence is TGTGCCAGCAGTACTAGCGGGGGTGTCGCAGATACGCAGTATTTT. Protein: CASSTSGGVADTQYF. The J gene is TRBJ2-3, the V gene TRBV9; TRBD2 aligns across 11 bases. This CDR3 spans 15 amino acids. V shed 5 bases, J shed 4 bases, and the junction held 6 bases outside the gene matches. Germline V gene sequence: CDR1 SGDLS, CDR2 YYNGEE.